What follows describes a single T cell receptor beta chain. This sample is part of a study of Tregs in tolerant kidney transplant recipients. Recipients received nonmyeloablative bone marrow transplants from related graft donors, with transient mixed chimerism. CDR3 length: 15 residues. Germline V gives CDR1 SNHLY, CDR2 FYNNEI. V shed 5 bases and J 1 base; nucleotides not matched to a gene: 2. Clones were read by immunoSEQ multiplex PCR, and TCRdb kept only the in-frame ones, dropping some. The data contain approximately 82,000 clones, 93% of them singletons. The sequences come from CD4+ T cells from blood (PBMCs), collected 12 months after the transplant. This receptor was obtained from a human patient who received a combined kidney and bone marrow transplant. Among the T cells, some may be from the graft donor. V and J are TRBV2 and TRBJ2-3; 11 positions match TRBD2. The CDR3 spells CASSLLAGGTDTQYF. The DNA for the CDR3 is TGTGCCAGCAGTCTACTAGCGGGGGGCACAGATACGCAGTATTTT. The full variable domain, in which reference TRBV2 and TRBJ2-3 provide the parts outside the CDR3, is EPEVTQTPSHQVTQMGQEVILRCVPISNHLYFYWYRQILGQKVEFLVSFYNNEISEKSEIFDDQFSVERPDGSNFTLKIRSTKLEDSAMYFCASSLLAGGTDTQYFGPGTRLTVL.